This T cell receptor (beta chain) was profiled in a study of cytomegalovirus exposure and HLA in healthy donors. Remarks on this clone: What it recognizes is unknown.

General study findings and limits: A list of approximately 150 TCR beta chains associated with cytomegalovirus was given.

V was clipped by 6 bases and J by 8 bases, with 10 bases between them. The germline CDR1 and CDR2 sequences are DFQATT and SNEGSKA (reference sequence). CDR3 length: 11 amino acids. TCRdb's table, derived via immunoSEQ multiplex PCR, lists solely in-frame clones and lacks some. The sample has approximately 150,000 clones; about 87% are singletons. The rearrangement uses TRBV20-1 and TRBJ1-4; TRBD1 is a possible D gene (5 bases). The source of this sequence is a woman younger than 45 in good health and CMV-seronegative. The sequencing input was PBMCs. CDR3 sequence (DNA): TGCAGTGCAATTGACAGCGAAAAACTGTTTTTT. Translating gives CSAIDSEKLFF.